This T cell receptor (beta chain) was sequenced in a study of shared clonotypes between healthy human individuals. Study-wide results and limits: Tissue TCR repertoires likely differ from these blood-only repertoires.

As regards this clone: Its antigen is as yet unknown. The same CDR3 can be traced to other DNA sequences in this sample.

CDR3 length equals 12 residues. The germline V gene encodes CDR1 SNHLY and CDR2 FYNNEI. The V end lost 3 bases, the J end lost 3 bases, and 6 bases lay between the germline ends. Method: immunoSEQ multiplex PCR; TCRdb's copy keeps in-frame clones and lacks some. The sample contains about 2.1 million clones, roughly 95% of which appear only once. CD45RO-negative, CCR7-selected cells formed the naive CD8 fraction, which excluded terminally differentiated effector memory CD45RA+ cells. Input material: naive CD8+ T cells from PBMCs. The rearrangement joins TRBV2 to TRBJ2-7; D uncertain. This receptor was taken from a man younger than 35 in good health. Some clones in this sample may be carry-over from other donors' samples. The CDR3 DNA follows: TGTGCCAGCAGTGAGGTAGTCTACGAGCAGTACTTC. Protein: CASSEVVYEQYF.